A selection of T cell receptor beta chains follows, all from one sample in a study of T cell repertoires in cytomegalovirus infection. TCRdb used MiXCR to reprocess the reads, holding one entry per CDR3 protein. The table shows some 900,000 distinct CDR3 sequences, with 32% occurring only once. The antigens of these receptors remain unknown. Source: cultured CD8+ T cells from PBMCs, taken from culture after CMV antigen stimulation. These TCRs come from a human donor in good health (CMV status not recorded). Some clones in this sample may be carry-over from other donors' samples. The CDR3 runs from the conserved cysteine through the conserved F or W. D genes are given only for firm matches. Size is omitted from some rows. Given values are once, few, many or a class for expanded clones.

d_call: -; clone_size: -; j_call: TRBJ2-3; v_call: TRBV4-2; cdr3_nt: TGTGCCAGCAGCCAAAACCCGGGGGGCATGGAAGATACGCAGTATTTT; cdr3_aa: CASSQNPGGMEDTQYF
d_call: -; clone_size: many; j_call: TRBJ1-1; v_call: TRBV7-6; cdr3_nt: TGTGCCAGCAGCTCGGACGTGAACACTGAAGCTTTCTTT; cdr3_aa: CASSSDVNTEAFF
d_call: -; clone_size: few; j_call: TRBJ1-1; v_call: TRBV5-1; cdr3_nt: TGCGCCAGCAGCTTGTTCACCTCACAGGGCCCGAACACTGAAGCTTTCTTT; cdr3_aa: CASSLFTSQGPNTEAFF
d_call: TRBD2; clone_size: -; j_call: TRBJ2-7; v_call: TRBV4-1; cdr3_nt: TGCGCCAGCAGCCCCGGGTCAGCGGGGGGTGACGAGCAGTACTTC; cdr3_aa: CASSPGSAGGDEQYF
d_call: -; clone_size: -; j_call: TRBJ2-1; v_call: TRBV29-1; cdr3_nt: TGCAGCGTTGTCAAGGGGGGGGTCCACAATGAGCAGTTCTTC; cdr3_aa: CSVVKGGVHNEQFF
d_call: -; clone_size: many; j_call: TRBJ1-1; v_call: TRBV7-2; cdr3_nt: TGTGCCAGCAGCCCCCGGACAGAAATGAACACTGAAGCTTTCTTT; cdr3_aa: CASSPRTEMNTEAFF
d_call: -; clone_size: -; j_call: TRBJ1-4; v_call: TRBV2; cdr3_nt: TGTGCCAGCAGTGTTTACTTGGATGAAAAACTGTTTTTT; cdr3_aa: CASSVYLDEKLFF
d_call: TRBD2; clone_size: many; j_call: TRBJ2-1; v_call: TRBV7-6; cdr3_nt: TGTGCCAGCAGCTGGGAGGGACCGCCGTTGTTC; cdr3_aa: CASSWEGPPLF
d_call: TRBD1; clone_size: -; j_call: TRBJ1-2; v_call: TRBV6-1; cdr3_nt: TGTGCCACTAGGGACAGGGTTTACTATGGCTACACCTTC; cdr3_aa: CATRDRVYYGYTF
d_call: -; clone_size: -; j_call: TRBJ2-1; v_call: TRBV6-1; cdr3_nt: TGTGCCAGCAGTGAGCCGGGTGCCCCCTTCGATGAGCAGTTCTTC; cdr3_aa: CASSEPGAPFDEQFF
d_call: -; clone_size: many; j_call: TRBJ1-5; v_call: TRBV7-8; cdr3_nt: TGTGCCAGCAGCTTATGGGGCCATCAGCCCCAGCATTTT; cdr3_aa: CASSLWGHQPQHF
d_call: -; clone_size: -; j_call: TRBJ1-5; v_call: TRBV6-1; cdr3_nt: TGTGCCAGCAGTGAATGGGACCGTGATAGCAATCAGCCCCAGCATTTT; cdr3_aa: CASSEWDRDSNQPQHF
d_call: TRBD2; clone_size: few; j_call: TRBJ2-1; v_call: TRBV28; cdr3_nt: TGTGCCAGCAGTTTTCTAGCGGGGGGGTTGTATGAGCAGTTCTTC; cdr3_aa: CASSFLAGGLYEQFF
d_call: TRBD1; clone_size: -; j_call: TRBJ1-5; v_call: TRBV6-5; cdr3_nt: TGTGCCAGCAGGGGCCAGGGGGCGAATTATCAGCCCCAGCATTTT; cdr3_aa: CASRGQGANYQPQHF
d_call: -; clone_size: many; j_call: TRBJ2-3; v_call: TRBV12-5; cdr3_nt: TGTGCTAGTGGTTTGGTAATGGGAGGCACAGATACGCAGTATTTT; cdr3_aa: CASGLVMGGTDTQYF
d_call: -; clone_size: few; j_call: TRBJ2-1; v_call: TRBV25-1; cdr3_nt: TGTGCCAGCAGTTGGGGGGCCTCCTACAATGAGCAGTTCTTC; cdr3_aa: CASSWGASYNEQFF
d_call: -; clone_size: -; j_call: TRBJ1-2; v_call: TRBV4-1; cdr3_nt: TGCGCCAGCAGCCAAGCCTTATCCGTTTATGGCTACACCTTC; cdr3_aa: CASSQALSVYGYTF
d_call: -; clone_size: few; j_call: TRBJ2-2; v_call: TRBV11-2; cdr3_nt: TGTGCCAGCAGCTTACTAAGGGGGGCGAGCACCGGGGAGCTGTTTTTT; cdr3_aa: CASSLLRGASTGELFF
d_call: TRBD1; clone_size: -; j_call: TRBJ2-5; v_call: TRBV7-6; cdr3_nt: TGTGCCAGCAGCTCAGGACAGGGGAGAGAACAAGAGACCCAGTACTTC; cdr3_aa: CASSSGQGREQETQYF
d_call: -; clone_size: many; j_call: TRBJ2-2; v_call: TRBV7-9; cdr3_nt: TGTGCCAGCAGCTTAGGTTCTTCGCAGGGGACCGGGGAGCTGTTTTTT; cdr3_aa: CASSLGSSQGTGELFF
d_call: TRBD2; clone_size: many; j_call: TRBJ2-3; v_call: TRBV7-6; cdr3_nt: TGTGCCAGCAGCCTTCGGACTAGCGGAGATGGAGATACGCAGTATTTT; cdr3_aa: CASSLRTSGDGDTQYF
d_call: TRBD2; clone_size: -; j_call: TRBJ2-1; v_call: TRBV9; cdr3_nt: TGTGCCAGCAGCGTAGTTGGCGGGGGGGCTACCTCCTACAATGAGCAGTTCTTC; cdr3_aa: CASSVVGGGATSYNEQFF
d_call: -; clone_size: -; j_call: TRBJ2-1; v_call: TRBV6-5; cdr3_nt: TGTGCCAGCAGTTACGACCCAGTGGGTGAGCAGTTCTTC; cdr3_aa: CASSYDPVGEQFF
d_call: -; clone_size: many; j_call: TRBJ1-1; v_call: TRBV10-2; cdr3_nt: TGCGCCAGCAGTGAGTTGGGTTATGAAGCTTTCTTT; cdr3_aa: CASSELGYEAFF
d_call: TRBD1; clone_size: -; j_call: TRBJ1-6; v_call: TRBV13; cdr3_nt: TGTGCCAGCAGTCACGGGGACAGGGAGAAATCACCCCTCCACTTT; cdr3_aa: CASSHGDREKSPLHF
d_call: -; clone_size: -; j_call: TRBJ2-2; v_call: TRBV12-5; cdr3_nt: TGTGCTAGTGGTTTGCGTGAGACAGTGAACACCGGGGAGCTGTTTTTT; cdr3_aa: CASGLRETVNTGELFF
d_call: -; clone_size: few; j_call: TRBJ2-7; v_call: TRBV19; cdr3_nt: TGTGCCAGTTCATGGAGCCGTTCTAGCTCCTACGAGCAGTACTTC; cdr3_aa: CASSWSRSSSYEQYF
d_call: -; clone_size: few; j_call: TRBJ1-5; v_call: TRBV5-5; cdr3_nt: TGTGCCAGCAGCGCCACCACATGGTTCAATCAGCCCCAGCATTTT; cdr3_aa: CASSATTWFNQPQHF